This T cell receptor (beta chain) was identified during a study of blood T cell repertoires in COVID-19. Whole-study context: Sources were T cells, B-cell-depleted T cells, or PBMCs; the material itself was cDNA or gDNA.

The germline gives CDR1 LNHDA, CDR2 SQIVND (reference sequence). The germline V and J ends were trimmed by 5 bases and 5 bases, with 14 bases remaining between them. This CDR3 contains 14 residues. The repertoire was sequenced with immunoSEQ multiplex PCR; TCRdb's copy has only in-frame clones and lacks some. The data contain hundreds of thousands of clones, around 87% of them seen just once; the ten biggest clones take up around 1.2%. The chain has TRBV19 and TRBJ2-3, with D possibly TRBD1 on 6 matching bases. This sequence originates from a man between 65 and 80 years old with acute or convalescent COVID-19. Specimen: peripheral blood. In DNA form, the CDR3 reads TGTGCCAGTAGTGCGCCAGGGGTGGGAGATACGCAGTATTTT. It yields the protein CASSAPGVGDTQYF.